This T cell receptor (beta chain) came from a study of cytomegalovirus exposure and HLA in healthy donors. Between the trimmed V and J ends, which lost 4 bases and 4 bases, there was a span of 11 bases. This CDR3 region has 13 residues. From germline, CDR1 is SGHTA and CDR2 FQGNSA. Clones were sequenced by immunoSEQ multiplex PCR, and TCRdb holds only the in-frame ones, with some missing. Among 200,000 to 250,000 clones listed, around 80% were seen once. The chain carries TRBV7-2 and TRBJ2-7; the D gene is possibly TRBD1 (6 bases). Specimen: PBMCs. The receptor comes from a woman aged 30 to 39 in good health and CMV-seropositive. The CDR3 DNA reads as TGTGCCAGCAGCTGGAACAGGGTATACGAGCAGTACTTC. Translation: CASSWNRVYEQYF.